This T cell receptor beta chain is drawn from a study of cytomegalovirus exposure and HLA in healthy donors. Findings and limits, study-wide: Associated with cytomegalovirus, according to the listing, were about 160 TCR beta chains. TRBV6-2, TRBV6-3 and other indistinguishable V segments were excluded. Certain sequence variants were highly shared and formed a cluster, and this cluster was likely a sequencing artifact. HLA alleles showed associations with fewer than 20,000 TCR beta sequences in a later analysis, at a 0.05 false discovery rate.

The PCR made use of 60 Vbeta and 13 Jbeta primers. Produced via immunoSEQ multiplex PCR; TCRdb's table is partial and in-frame only. The data show 80,000 to 100,000 clones, 55% to 85% seen once. A word on this clone: Its specificity is unknown.

The junction had 7 bases not matched to a gene; V was cut back by 4 bases and J by 2 bases. This CDR3 has 17 residues. Per germline, CDR1 SGHTA and CDR2 FQGNSA. The sequencing sample was made of PBMCs. The source of this sequence is a woman younger than 30 in good health and CMV-seropositive. The rearrangement links TRBV7-2 to TRBJ2-4; TRBD2 matches at 11 bases. The CDR3 region is CASSSLGLADPKNIQYF. The CDR3 bases are TGTGCCAGCAGCTCGTTGGGACTAGCGGACCCCAAAAACATTCAGTACTTC.